This T cell receptor beta chain is drawn from a study of cytotoxic CD8 clonotypes in ibrutinib-treated CLL. Study outcomes and limitations: Public clonotypes, found uncommonly, either contracted or stayed stable on treatment. Researchers report that baseline clonality outpaced age-matched healthy donors and tracked circulating CD8+ T-cell counts. A rise in clonality was seen at ibrutinib response, and a fall back toward baseline was seen at progression.

A note on this clone: Its antigen is not identified.

The germline CDR1 and CDR2 sequences are MNHEY and SVGAGI. V shed 4 bases and J shed 7 bases, with 5 bases lying between them. This CDR3 comprises 12 residues. Depths of 1 in 200,000 to 1 in 1 million T cells were the sequencing target. Only in-frame clones appear in the TCRdb table, and some are missing; sequencing was by immunoSEQ multiplex PCR. The table records some 100,000 clones, 50% to 65% of them present only once. The specimen was PBMCs, collected after 24 months of ibrutinib treatment. V usage is TRBV6-5 and J usage is TRBJ1-6, with D hard to call. This clonotype was sampled from a human donor with chronic lymphocytic leukemia. CDR3 sequence reads: CASSLGNSPLHF. CDR3 bases: TGTGCCAGCAGTTTAGGGAATTCACCCCTCCACTTT.